The subject of this entry is one TCR beta chain. Its antigen is currently unknown. Clones were read by immunoSEQ multiplex PCR, and TCRdb kept only the in-frame ones, dropping some. The sample shows 150,000 to 200,000 clones, just over 85% of them seen only once. This specimen comes from a study of T cell responses to AZD1222 COVID-19 vaccine. Germline V CDR1 and CDR2: MNHEY, SVGEGT. Losses at the gene ends were 4 bases for V and 1 base for J; bases not matched to a gene: 6. The CDR3 is 15 amino acids. The study, taken as a whole, reports: All repertoire sampling was performed exclusively after the peak T cell response. Clonal diversity may have been underestimated, and the donors were mostly white British, with more females than males. Just five to seven people given AZD1222 tested seropositive at baseline.

The chain uses TRBV6-2 or TRBV6-3 and TRBJ1-1, with 7 bases that match TRBD1. This receptor was taken from an adult who received the AZD1222 COVID-19 vaccine. Sequenced material: peripheral blood, taken 28 days after the second AZD1222 dose. This CDR3 is CASSWGGTENTEAFF. CDR3 DNA sequence: TGTGCCAGCAGTTGGGGAGGGACAGAGAACACTGAAGCTTTCTTT.